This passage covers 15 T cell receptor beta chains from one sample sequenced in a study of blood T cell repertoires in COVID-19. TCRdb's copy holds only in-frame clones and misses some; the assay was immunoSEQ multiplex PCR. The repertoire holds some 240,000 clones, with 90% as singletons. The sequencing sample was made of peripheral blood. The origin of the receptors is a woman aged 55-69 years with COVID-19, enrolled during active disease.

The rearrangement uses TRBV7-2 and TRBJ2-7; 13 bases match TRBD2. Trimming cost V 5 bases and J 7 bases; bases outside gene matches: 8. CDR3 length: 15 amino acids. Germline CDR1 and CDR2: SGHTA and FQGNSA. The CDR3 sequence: CASSPGTSGAREQYF. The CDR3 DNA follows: TGTGCCAGCAGCCCCGGGACTAGCGGGGCAAGAGAGCAGTACTTC.

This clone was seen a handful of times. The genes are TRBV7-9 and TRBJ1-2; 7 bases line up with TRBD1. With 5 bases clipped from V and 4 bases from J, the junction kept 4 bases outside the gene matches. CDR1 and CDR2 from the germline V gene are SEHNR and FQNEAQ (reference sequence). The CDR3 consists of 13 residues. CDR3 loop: CASSAGQFYGYTF. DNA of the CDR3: TGTGCCAGCAGCGCGGGACAGTTCTATGGCTACACCTTC.

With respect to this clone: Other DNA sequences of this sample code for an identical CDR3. CDR3 DNA sequence: TGTGCCAGCTCATTGCAGGGGGCCAACACTGAAGCTTTCTTT. It encodes CASSLQGANTEAFF. This chain links TRBV18 with TRBJ1-1; 8 positions agree with TRBD1. In germline, CDR1 is KGHSH, CDR2 LQKENI. This CDR3 is 14 amino acids long. With 5 bases clipped from V and 2 bases from J, the junction kept 4 bases outside the gene matches.

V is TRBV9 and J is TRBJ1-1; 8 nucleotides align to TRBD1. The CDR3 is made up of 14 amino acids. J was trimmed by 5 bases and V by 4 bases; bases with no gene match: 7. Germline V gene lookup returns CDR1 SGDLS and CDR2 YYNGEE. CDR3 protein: CASSPWTGRTEAFF. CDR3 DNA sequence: TGTGCCAGCAGCCCTTGGACAGGGAGAACTGAAGCTTTCTTT.

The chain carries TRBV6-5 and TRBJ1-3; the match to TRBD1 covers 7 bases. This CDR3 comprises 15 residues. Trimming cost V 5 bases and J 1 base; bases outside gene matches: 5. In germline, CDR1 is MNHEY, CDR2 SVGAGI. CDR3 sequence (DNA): TGTGCCAGCAGTACCCCGGGACAGTCTGGAAACACCATATATTTT. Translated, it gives CASSTPGQSGNTIYF.

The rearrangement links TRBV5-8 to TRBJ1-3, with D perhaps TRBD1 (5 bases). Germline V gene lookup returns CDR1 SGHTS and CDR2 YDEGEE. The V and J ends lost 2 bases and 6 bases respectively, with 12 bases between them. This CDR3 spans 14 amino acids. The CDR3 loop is CASSLTRGVNTIYF. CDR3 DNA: TGTGCCAGCAGCTTAACAAGGGGCGTAAACACCATATATTTT.

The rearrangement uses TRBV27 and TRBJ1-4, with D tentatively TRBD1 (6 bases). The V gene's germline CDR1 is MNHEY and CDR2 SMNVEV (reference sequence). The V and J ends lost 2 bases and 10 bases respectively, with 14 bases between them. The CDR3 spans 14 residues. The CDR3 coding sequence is TGTGCCAGCAGTTTAGATCTGGGAGGGGGAAAACTGTTTTTT. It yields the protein CASSLDLGGGKLFF.

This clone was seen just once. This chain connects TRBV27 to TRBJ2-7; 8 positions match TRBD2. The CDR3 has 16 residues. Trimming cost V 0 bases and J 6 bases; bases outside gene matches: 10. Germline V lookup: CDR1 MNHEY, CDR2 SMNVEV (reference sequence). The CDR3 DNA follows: TGTGCCAGCAGTTTATCGCTGGGACTAGGGTATTTCGAGCAGTACTTC. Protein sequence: CASSLSLGLGYFEQYF.

CDR3 DNA sequence: TGTGCCAGCAGCCAAGGAGTGACAGGGGCGGATGAAAAACTGTTTTTT. As protein: CASSQGVTGADEKLFF. The chain links TRBV3-1 (or the pseudogene TRBV3-2) to TRBJ1-4, with 8 bases aligning to TRBD1. Germline loops: CDR1 LGHDT, CDR2 YNNKEL (reference sequence). The CDR3 covers 16 residues. With 1 base clipped from V and 6 bases from J, the junction kept 7 bases outside the gene matches.

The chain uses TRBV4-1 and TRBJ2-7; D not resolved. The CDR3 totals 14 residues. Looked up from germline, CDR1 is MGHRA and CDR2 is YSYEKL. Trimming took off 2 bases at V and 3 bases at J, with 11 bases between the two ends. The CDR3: CASSQKYKIYEQYF. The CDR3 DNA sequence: TGCGCCAGCAGCCAAAAATACAAAATCTACGAGCAGTACTTC.

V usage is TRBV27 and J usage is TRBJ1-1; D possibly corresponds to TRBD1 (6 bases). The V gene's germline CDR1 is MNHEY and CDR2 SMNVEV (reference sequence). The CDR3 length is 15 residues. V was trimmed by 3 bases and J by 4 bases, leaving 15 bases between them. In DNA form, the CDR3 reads TGTGCCAGCAGTTTGAAACAGGGAGCTGGCACTGAAGCTTTCTTT. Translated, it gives CASSLKQGAGTEAFF.

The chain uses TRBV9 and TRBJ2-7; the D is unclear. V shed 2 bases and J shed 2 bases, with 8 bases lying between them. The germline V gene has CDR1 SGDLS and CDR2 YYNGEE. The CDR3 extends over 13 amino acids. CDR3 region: CASSVTDTYEQYF. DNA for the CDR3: TGTGCCAGCAGCGTTACAGATACCTACGAGCAGTACTTC.

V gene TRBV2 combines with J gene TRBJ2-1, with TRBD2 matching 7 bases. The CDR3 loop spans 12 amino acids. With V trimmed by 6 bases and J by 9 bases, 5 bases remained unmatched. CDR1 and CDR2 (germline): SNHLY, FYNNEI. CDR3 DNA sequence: TGTGCCAGCAGGCTGACTAGCAGTGAGCAGTTCTTC. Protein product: CASRLTSSEQFF.

The CDR3 DNA follows: TGTGCCAGCAGAACGGGATCCGAATGGGGTGAAGCTTTCTTT. Encoded protein: CASRTGSEWGEAFF. J is TRBJ1-1 and V is TRBV27, with D hard to call. This CDR3 comprises 14 residues. CDR1 MNHEY and CDR2 SMNVEV come from the germline V gene (reference sequence). The V end was cut by 6 bases, the J end by 7 bases, with 18 bases between.

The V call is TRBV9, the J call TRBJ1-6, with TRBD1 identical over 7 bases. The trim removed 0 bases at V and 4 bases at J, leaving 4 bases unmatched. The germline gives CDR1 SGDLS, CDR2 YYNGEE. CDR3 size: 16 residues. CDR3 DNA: TGTGCCAGCAGCGTAGGACCGGGACAGTATAATTCACCCCTCCACTTT. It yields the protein CASSVGPGQYNSPLHF. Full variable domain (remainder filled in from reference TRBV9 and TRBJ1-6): DSGVTQTPKHLITATGQRVTLRCSPRSGDLSVYWYQQSLDQGLQFLIQYYNGEERAKGNILERFSAQQFPDLHSELNLSSLELGDSALYFCASSVGPGQYNSPLHFGNGTRLTVT.